This T cell receptor beta chain is from a study of T cell changes during pregnancy in multiple sclerosis. Here immunoSEQ multiplex PCR was the method, and the copy in TCRdb shows in-frame clones only, minus some. The profile shows roughly 29,000 clones, approximately 89% of them singletons. CDR3 length equals 13 residues. The clonotype was recovered from a female donor with multiple sclerosis, enrolled in a pregnancy study. This sample comprised CD8+ T cells from peripheral blood mononuclear cells, obtained after pregnancy. The chain links TRBV21-1 to TRBJ1-1; TRBD1 is taken as the D call from the table, unchecked against the DNA. TRBV21-1 represents a pseudogene. The CDR3 loop is CASSTGQGTEAFF. The CDR3 bases are TGTGCCAGCAGCACGGGGCAGGGGACTGAAGCTTTCTTT.